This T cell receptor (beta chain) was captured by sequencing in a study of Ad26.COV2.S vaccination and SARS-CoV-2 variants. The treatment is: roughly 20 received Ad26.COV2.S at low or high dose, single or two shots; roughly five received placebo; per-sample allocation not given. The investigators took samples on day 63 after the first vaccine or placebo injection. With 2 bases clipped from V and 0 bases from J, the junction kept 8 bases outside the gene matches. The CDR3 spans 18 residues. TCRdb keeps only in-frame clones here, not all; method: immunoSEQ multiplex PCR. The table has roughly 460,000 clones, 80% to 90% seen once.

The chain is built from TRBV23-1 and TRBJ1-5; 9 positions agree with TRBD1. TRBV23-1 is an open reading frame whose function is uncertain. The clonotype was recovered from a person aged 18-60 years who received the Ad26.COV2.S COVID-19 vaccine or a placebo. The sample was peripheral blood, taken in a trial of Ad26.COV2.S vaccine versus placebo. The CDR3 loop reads CASSQADRGRFSNQPQHF. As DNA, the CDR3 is TGCGCCAGCAGTCAAGCGGACAGGGGTCGGTTTAGCAATCAGCCCCAGCATTTT.